Sequencing of this T cell receptor beta chain was carried out in a study of blood T cell repertoires in COVID-19. Here immunoSEQ multiplex PCR was the method, and the copy in TCRdb shows in-frame clones only, minus some. The repertoire holds more than 85,000 clones, roughly 83% seen once, with approximately 18% in the top ten. J gave up 5 bases and V 7 bases, and 5 bases lay outside the gene matches. Germline V gene lookup returns CDR1 WSHSY and CDR2 SAAADI. The CDR3 has 13 residues. This clone was detected once. This chain links TRBV10-2 with TRBJ1-5, with 7 bases matching TRBD1. The source of this sequence is a woman aged 55-70 years with acute or convalescent COVID-19. The sequencing sample was made of peripheral blood. Written as DNA, the CDR3 is TGCGCCAGCACGGAGGGACAGTATCAGCCCCAGCATTTT. Its protein product is CASTEGQYQPQHF.